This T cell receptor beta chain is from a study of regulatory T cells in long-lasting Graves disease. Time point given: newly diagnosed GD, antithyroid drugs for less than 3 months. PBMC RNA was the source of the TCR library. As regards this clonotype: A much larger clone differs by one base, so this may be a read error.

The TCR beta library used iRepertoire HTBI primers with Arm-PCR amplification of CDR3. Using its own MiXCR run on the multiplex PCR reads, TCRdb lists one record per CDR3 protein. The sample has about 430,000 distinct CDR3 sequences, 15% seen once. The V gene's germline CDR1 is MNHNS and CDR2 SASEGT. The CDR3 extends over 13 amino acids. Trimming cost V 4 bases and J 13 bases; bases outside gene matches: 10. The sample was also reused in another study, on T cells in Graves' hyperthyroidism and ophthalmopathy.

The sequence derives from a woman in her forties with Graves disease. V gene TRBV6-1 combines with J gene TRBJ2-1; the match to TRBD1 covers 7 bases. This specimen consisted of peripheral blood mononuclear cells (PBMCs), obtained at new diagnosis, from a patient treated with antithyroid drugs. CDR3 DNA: TGTGCCAGCAGTGGGCAGGGGGAAGAGACCCAGTTCTTC. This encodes CASSGQGEETQFF.